The 21 T cell receptor beta chains reported below all come from one sample, sequenced in a study of cytomegalovirus exposure and HLA in healthy donors. The PCR ran on 60 Vbeta and 13 Jbeta primers. The assay was immunoSEQ multiplex PCR, and TCRdb's table has in-frame clones only and misses some. The sample records 150,000 or so clones, around 80% being singletons. The sequencing input was PBMCs. The receptors stem from a woman in her forties in good health and CMV-seronegative.

The chain is built from TRBV5-6 and TRBJ1-5; a weak D match, TRBD1 (5 bases). This CDR3 contains 15 residues. Germline V lookup: CDR1 SGHDT, CDR2 YYEEEE. Trimming cost V 0 bases and J 0 bases, with 7 bases left between them. The CDR3 spells CASSLAGISNQPQHF. The CDR3 nucleotides are TGTGCCAGCAGCTTGGCAGGGATTAGCAATCAGCCCCAGCATTTT. The complete variable domain, with remaining parts taken from reference TRBV5-6 and TRBJ1-5, reads DAGVTQSPTHLIKTRGQQVTLRCSPKSGHDTVSWYQQALGQGPQFIFQYYEEEERQRGNFPDRFSGHQFPNYSSELNVNALLLGDSALYLCASSLAGISNQPQHFGDGTRLSIL.

The rearrangement uses TRBV27 and TRBJ2-5, with D possibly TRBD2 on 6 matching bases. The J call may not be correct, given that the DNA end is closer to TRBJ2-7. In germline, CDR1 is MNHEY, CDR2 SMNVEV (reference sequence). The CDR3 runs 13 residues. The CDR3 sequence is CASSFGLKYEQYF. CDR3 DNA sequence: TGTGCCAGCAGTTTCGGACTAAAGTACGAGCAGTACTTC.

This clone was observed a single time. The chain has TRBV5-1 and TRBJ1-2; D is undetermined. Trimming cost V 2 bases and J 7 bases, with 9 bases left between them. CDR3 length equals 12 residues. Germline CDR1 SGHRS, CDR2 YFSETQ. The CDR3 here is CASSFEAGGYTF. The CDR3 nucleotides read TGCGCCAGCAGCTTTGAGGCCGGTGGCTACACCTTC.

This clone has a single count. CDR3 DNA: TGTGCCAGCAGCCAAGAAGTCCGGTCCAGGGGCGCAGATACGCAGTATTTT. Translating gives CASSQEVRSRGADTQYF. The rearrangement joins TRBV4-2 to TRBJ2-3; TRBD1 might be the D (6 bases). V lost 0 bases and J lost 4, with 17 bases in between. Germline V gives CDR1 LGHNA, CDR2 YNFKEQ. CDR3 length: 17 residues.

V is TRBV5-4 and J is TRBJ1-4, with TRBD1 matching over 12 bases. V trimming: 4 bases; J trimming: 7 bases; junction bases outside the gene matches: 2. Germline lookup yields CDR1 SGHNT and CDR2 YYREEE (reference sequence). The CDR3 length is 14 residues. The CDR3 protein is CASSRDRGLEKLFF. The CDR3, as DNA: TGTGCCAGCAGCAGGGACAGGGGGCTTGAAAAACTGTTTTTT.

This clone was detected a few times. V and J are TRBV7-2 and TRBJ1-1, with 9 bases aligning to TRBD1. Trimming took 3 bases from V and 7 from J; bases not matched to a gene: 3. This CDR3 contains 13 residues. Germline values: CDR1 SGHTA, CDR2 FQGNSA. CDR3 region: CASSFDRGYEAFF. The CDR3 DNA sequence: TGTGCCAGCAGCTTTGACAGGGGGTATGAAGCTTTCTTT.

This clone was seen only once. This chain links TRBV2 with TRBJ2-5; 7 nucleotides agree with TRBD2. V lost 0 bases to trimming and J lost 5 bases; unmatched junction nucleotides: 9. The CDR3 runs 16 residues. The germline gives CDR1 SNHLY, CDR2 FYNNEI. The CDR3 sequence is CASSEARTSAGETQYF. DNA of the CDR3: TGTGCCAGCAGTGAAGCAAGAACTAGCGCAGGGGAGACCCAGTACTTC. Filled out from reference TRBV2 and TRBJ2-5, the complete variable domain reads EPEVTQTPSHQVTQMGQEVILRCVPISNHLYFYWYRQILGQKVEFLVSFYNNEISEKSEIFDDQFSVERPDGSNFTLKIRSTKLEDSAMYFCASSEARTSAGETQYFGPGTRLLVL.

This clone turned up a few times. The V gene is TRBV7-9, the J gene TRBJ2-2; TRBD2 is a possible D gene (6 bases). Trimming took 0 bases from V and 5 from J, leaving 10 bases between them. Germline CDR1 is SEHNR and CDR2 is FQNEAQ (reference sequence). The CDR3 runs to 15 residues. This chain's CDR3 is CASSLARLVTGELFF. CDR3 DNA sequence: TGTGCCAGCAGCTTAGCCCGACTAGTTACCGGGGAGCTGTTTTTT.

In this sample, this clone turned up once. The V call is TRBV2, the J call TRBJ2-3; D possibly corresponds to TRBD1 (6 bases). Trimming removed 3 bases at V and 14 bases at J, with 12 bases between. The CDR3 loop spans 11 amino acids. Germline values: CDR1 SNHLY, CDR2 FYNNEI. The chain's CDR3 is CASSETGRGYF. CDR3 coding DNA: TGTGCCAGCAGTGAGACGGGCAGGGGGTATTTT.

CDR3 bases: TGTGCCAGCAGCCCCTTACGGAGGGGGCGGACTCTCCCCACTGAAGCTTTCTTT. This sequence encodes CASSPLRRGRTLPTEAFF. This rearrangement joins TRBV7-9 to TRBJ1-1; TRBD1 matches 7 bases. Germline CDR1 is SEHNR and CDR2 is FQNEAQ (reference sequence). V lost 5 bases, J lost 4 bases, and 19 bases stayed unmatched. The CDR3 loop spans 18 amino acids.

This sequence joins TRBV6-6 and TRBJ1-1; unclear D gene. Trimming left V 6 bases short and J 0 bases short, with 14 bases between. The CDR3 consists of 15 residues. Looked up from germline, CDR1 is MNHNY and CDR2 is SVGAGI (reference sequence). The CDR3 DNA is TGTGCCAGCAGCCCAACAGATAACTTGAACACTGAAGCTTTCTTT. It specifies CASSPTDNLNTEAFF.

This clone was detected a few times. The CDR3 loop reads CASSLGGPGGQPQHF. CDR3 DNA sequence: TGTGCCAGCAGCTTAGGGGGCCCCGGGGGGCAGCCCCAGCATTTT. The chain links TRBV7-2 to TRBJ1-5; perhaps TRBD1 as D (5 bases). The CDR3 is 15 residues long. Trimming took 1 base from V and 7 from J, leaving 14 bases between them. Germline V gene sequence: CDR1 SGHTA, CDR2 FQGNSA. Combining the CDR3 with reference TRBV7-2 and TRBJ1-5 gives the whole variable domain GAGVSQSPSNKVTEKGKDVELRCDPISGHTALYWYRQSLGQGLEFLIYFQGNSAPDKSGLPSDRFSAERTGGSVSTLTIQRTQQEDSAVYLCASSLGGPGGQPQHFGDGTRLSIL.

J is TRBJ2-1 and V is TRBV5-1; TRBD2 agrees at 9 bases. Trimming took 0 bases from V and 6 from J; bases not matched to a gene: 7. This CDR3 has 16 amino acids. Germline values: CDR1 SGHRS, CDR2 YFSETQ. The CDR3 nucleotides are TGCGCCAGCAGCTTGGGCAGGACTAGCGCAAGCAATGAGCAGTTCTTC. This sequence encodes CASSLGRTSASNEQFF. Together with reference TRBV5-1 and TRBJ2-1, the CDR3 gives the full variable domain: KAGVTQTPRYLIKTRGQQVTLSCSPISGHRSVSWYQQTPGQGLQFLFEYFSETQRNKGNFPGRFSGRQFSNSRSEMNVSTLELGDSALYLCASSLGRTSASNEQFFGPGTRLTVL.

This chain links TRBV18 with TRBJ2-5, with D possibly being TRBD1 (5 bases). The J call may be incorrect, as the DNA end agrees better with TRBJ2-7. The germline CDR1 and CDR2 sequences are KGHSH and LQKENI. The CDR3 spans 14 residues. For the CDR3, the DNA is TGTGCCAGCTCACCGGAAATCAGGGCTTACGAGCAGTACTTC. Translating it yields CASSPEIRAYEQYF.

The V and J genes are TRBV5-8 and TRBJ2-1, with 9 bases lining up with TRBD2. CDR1 and CDR2 from the germline V gene are SGHTS and YDEGEE. CDR3 size: 18 residues. Trimming at V came to 2 bases and at J to 4 bases, leaving 13 bases not matched to a gene. CDR3 residues: CASSFVVSGSPRYNEQFF. The CDR3 nucleotides are TGTGCCAGCAGCTTCGTTGTTAGCGGGAGTCCACGGTACAATGAGCAGTTCTTC.

This rearrangement joins TRBV7-2 to TRBJ1-1; weak D call: TRBD1 (5 bases). V lost 8 bases and J lost 4, with 14 bases in between. From germline, CDR1 is SGHTA and CDR2 FQGNSA. The CDR3 is made up of 13 amino acids. CDR3 in DNA: TGTGCCAGCGCCTCGACGGGGGGCACTGAAGCTTTCTTT. This gives the protein CASASTGGTEAFF.

This chain connects TRBV5-1 to TRBJ2-5, with TRBD1 identical over 7 bases. The CDR3 contains 15 residues. Germline CDR1 reads SGHRS; CDR2 reads YFSETQ. V lost 0 bases and J lost 5; bases outside the gene matches: 7. The CDR3 DNA reads as TGCGCCAGCAGCTTGGAGCAGGGGGTTTGGGAGACCCAGTACTTC. Its protein is CASSLEQGVWETQYF. Full variable domain (remainder filled in from reference TRBV5-1 and TRBJ2-5): KAGVTQTPRYLIKTRGQQVTLSCSPISGHRSVSWYQQTPGQGLQFLFEYFSETQRNKGNFPGRFSGRQFSNSRSEMNVSTLELGDSALYLCASSLEQGVWETQYFGPGTRLLVL.

The rearrangement links TRBV11-3 to TRBJ1-1, with 9 bases identical to TRBD1. J was trimmed by 8 bases and V by 5 bases; bases with no gene match: 9. The CDR3 runs to 14 residues. Germline V CDR1 and CDR2: SGHNT, YENEEA. CDR3 residues: CASSTGQGRSEAFF. CDR3 in DNA: TGTGCCAGCAGCACAGGACAGGGGAGGTCAGAAGCTTTCTTT.

This chain links TRBV19 with TRBJ2-6; D unclear. Germline CDR1 and CDR2: LNHDA and SQIVND (reference sequence). The CDR3 is 18 residues long. Deletions cut 2 bases from V and 0 bases from J, with 14 bases between. The CDR3 is CASSIRQVDLSGANVLTF. The DNA of the CDR3 is TGTGCCAGTAGTATACGGCAGGTAGATCTCTCTGGGGCCAACGTCCTGACTTTC. Complete variable domain (other parts from reference TRBV19 and TRBJ2-6): DGGITQSPKYLFRKEGQNVTLSCEQNLNHDAMYWYRQDPGQGLRLIYYSQIVNDFQKGDIAEGYSVSREKKESFPLTVTSAQKNPTAFYLCASSIRQVDLSGANVLTFGAGSRLTVL.

This clone appeared once. Here the CDR3 reads CASSMGPGRPDEQYF. CDR3 DNA: TGTGCCAGTAGTATGGGGCCAGGCCGACCGGACGAGCAGTACTTC. The V and J genes are TRBV19 and TRBJ2-7, with D possibly matching TRBD1 (5 bases). The CDR3 is 15 residues long. Trimming cost V 3 bases and J 5 bases, with 17 bases left between them. The germline gives CDR1 LNHDA, CDR2 SQIVND (reference sequence).

This clone was recorded only once. This chain links TRBV7-2 with TRBJ2-4; TRBD1 might be the D (6 bases). CDR3 length: 14 amino acids. Looked up from germline, CDR1 is SGHTA and CDR2 is FQGNSA. With 5 bases removed from V and 0 bases from J, the gap between germline ends came to 8 bases. The CDR3 nucleotides read TGTGCCAGCAGCGTACAGGGAGCCAAAAACATTCAGTACTTC. Translating gives CASSVQGAKNIQYF.